Listed here are 7 T cell receptor beta chains from one sample, sequenced in a study of T cell responses to AZD1222 COVID-19 vaccine (dated by TCRdb to about 2021). Receptors were amplified or captured by the immunoSEQ multiplex PCR assay. The table comes from immuneACCESS by way of TCRdb, which keeps in-frame sequences with V and J called. Part of the clones is missing from these tables; in studies checked, under half for an unresolved V gene and the rest for unknown reasons. The sample has some 130,000 clones on record, about 89% of them singletons. The top ten clones comprise 9.5% of the sample. This specimen's time point label, per the study, means: about 28 days (+/-7) after the second vaccine dose. This specimen was peripheral blood, taken 28 days after the second AZD1222 dose. The receptors were sampled from an adult who received the AZD1222 COVID-19 vaccine.

The V call is TRBV19, the J call TRBJ2-1, with 9 bases identical to TRBD2. Germline CDR1 reads LNHDA; CDR2 reads SQIVND (reference sequence). The CDR3 length is 15 residues. V trimming: 4 bases; J trimming: 2 bases; junction bases outside the gene matches: 3. The CDR3 DNA reads TGTGCCAGTAGTAAGGGCGGGGGGGCCTACAATGAGCAGTTCTTC. It codes for CASSKGGGAYNEQFF.

The chain recombines TRBV5-1 with TRBJ1-1; D is ambiguous. Germline-derived CDR1 and CDR2 are SGHRS and YFSETQ. The CDR3 is made up of 13 amino acids. The V gene lost 4 bases and the J gene lost 0 bases, with 7 bases spanning the gap. This CDR3 is CASSDTMNTEAFF. Written as DNA, the CDR3 is TGCGCCAGCAGCGACACCATGAACACTGAAGCTTTCTTT. The complete variable domain, with remaining parts taken from reference TRBV5-1 and TRBJ1-1, reads KAGVTQTPRYLIKTRGQQVTLSCSPISGHRSVSWYQQTPGQGLQFLFEYFSETQRNKGNFPGRFSGRQFSNSRSEMNVSTLELGDSALYLCASSDTMNTEAFFGQGTRLTVV.

This clone was recorded once. This sequence joins TRBV5-6 and TRBJ2-7; D remains ambiguous. V lost 1 base and J lost 0, with 11 bases in between. Germline loops: CDR1 SGHDT, CDR2 YYEEEE. This CDR3 comprises 15 residues. The chain's CDR3 is CASSLSPVSSYEQYF. Written as DNA, the CDR3 is TGTGCCAGCAGCTTGAGCCCGGTAAGCTCCTACGAGCAGTACTTC.

The V and J genes are TRBV6-5 and TRBJ1-5; D perhaps matches TRBD1 (5 bases). Between the trimmed V and J ends, which lost 2 bases and 3 bases, there was a span of 11 bases. The CDR3 is 15 amino acids. Per the germline V gene, CDR1 is MNHEY and CDR2 is SVGAGI. The CDR3 protein is CASSYRPGSNQPQHF. Written as DNA, the CDR3 is TGTGCCAGCAGTTACCGTCCAGGGTCCAATCAGCCCCAGCATTTT.

The chain joins TRBV5-4 to TRBJ1-1; D is unresolved. This CDR3 is built from 14 residues. V lost 0 bases, J lost 1 base, and 7 bases lay in between. CDR1 SGHNT and CDR2 YYREEE come from the germline V gene (reference sequence). The CDR3 loop is CASSLDFGNTEAFF. The CDR3 DNA follows: TGTGCCAGCAGCTTGGATTTCGGGAACACTGAAGCTTTCTTT.

This clone occurred a few times. The rearrangement uses TRBV3-1 (or the pseudogene TRBV3-2) and TRBJ1-3; D not certain. The germline gives CDR1 LGHDT, CDR2 YNNKEL (reference sequence). The CDR3 covers 16 residues. The V and J ends lost 2 bases and 0 bases respectively, with 11 bases between them. CDR3 residues: CASSQRWASSGNTIYF. The CDR3 DNA reads TGTGCCAGCAGCCAAAGGTGGGCGAGCTCTGGAAACACCATATATTTT.

The genes are TRBV11-3 and TRBJ1-3; no firm D call. The CDR3 consists of 12 residues. Per the germline V gene, CDR1 is SGHNT and CDR2 is YENEEA. The V gene lost 5 bases and the J gene lost 11 bases, with 13 bases spanning the gap. CDR3 sequence reads: CASSTGKSSIYF. The CDR3 DNA follows: TGTGCCAGCAGCACCGGAAAGTCTTCCATATATTTT.